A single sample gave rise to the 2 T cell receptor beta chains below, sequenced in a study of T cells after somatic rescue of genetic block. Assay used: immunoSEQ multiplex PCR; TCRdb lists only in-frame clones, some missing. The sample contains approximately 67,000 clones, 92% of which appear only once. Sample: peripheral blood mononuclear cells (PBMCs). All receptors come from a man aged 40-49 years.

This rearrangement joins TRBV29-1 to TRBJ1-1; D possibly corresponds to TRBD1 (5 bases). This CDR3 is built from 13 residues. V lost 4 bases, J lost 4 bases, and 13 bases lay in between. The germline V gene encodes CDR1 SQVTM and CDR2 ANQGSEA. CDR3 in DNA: TGCAGCGTTGGAACGGGGGAAGCCACTGAAGCTTTCTTT. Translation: CSVGTGEATEAFF. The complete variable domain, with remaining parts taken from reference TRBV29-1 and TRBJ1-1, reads SAVISQKPSRDICQRGTSLTIQCQVDSQVTMMFWYRQQPGQSLTLIATANQGSEATYESGFVIDKFPISRPNLTFSTLTVSNMSPEDSSIYLCSVGTGEATEAFFGQGTRLTVV.

The CDR3 DNA reads as TGTGCCAGCTCACCATCCCGGGACAGGGGGTACAATGAGCAGTTCTTC. Translating gives CASSPSRDRGYNEQFF. The genes are TRBV18 and TRBJ2-1; 11 nucleotides line up with TRBD1. The CDR3 extends over 16 amino acids. CDR1 KGHSH and CDR2 LQKENI come from the germline V gene. The junction had 4 bases not matched to a gene; V was cut back by 2 bases and J by 4 bases.